This is a list of T cell receptor beta chains from one sample in a study of blood T cell repertoires in COVID-19. Clones were sequenced by immunoSEQ multiplex PCR, and TCRdb holds only the in-frame ones, with some missing. The table shows 70,000 or so clones, with around 86% occurring only once. The sample was peripheral blood. The source of these receptors is a woman under 30 with acute or convalescent COVID-19. Both conserved end residues are part of each CDR3. Each record gives: D gene, clone size, J gene, V gene, CDR3 DNA, CDR3 protein. The D gene is left open where the match is weak. Size is omitted from some rows. Given values are once, few, many or a class for expanded clones.

d_call: .
clone_size: .
j_call: TRBJ1-1
v_call: TRBV4-3
cdr3_nt: TGCGCCAGCAGCCAAGAGACTGGGTTGAACACTGAAGCTTTCTTT
cdr3_aa: CASSQETGLNTEAFF

d_call: TRBD1
clone_size: .
j_call: TRBJ1-2
v_call: TRBV7-9
cdr3_nt: TGTGCCAGCAACGGAGGACAGGACTACTATGGCTACACCTTC
cdr3_aa: CASNGGQDYYGYTF

d_call: TRBD2
clone_size: .
j_call: TRBJ2-1
v_call: TRBV10-3
cdr3_nt: TGTGCCATCAGTGAGTCGGGACTAGCGGGGGGCAATGAGCAGTTCTTC
cdr3_aa: CAISESGLAGGNEQFF

d_call: TRBD2
clone_size: .
j_call: TRBJ2-5
v_call: TRBV15
cdr3_nt: TGTGCCACCAGCAGTTCTGCGGGAGAGTGGGAGACCCAGTACTTC
cdr3_aa: CATSSSAGEWETQYF

d_call: TRBD1
clone_size: .
j_call: TRBJ1-2
v_call: TRBV7-2
cdr3_nt: TGTGCCAGCAGCTCCACAGGGGGCTATGGCTACACCTTC
cdr3_aa: CASSSTGGYGYTF

d_call: .
clone_size: .
j_call: TRBJ1-5
v_call: TRBV6-2/TRBV6-3
cdr3_nt: TGTGCCAGCAGTACCTTCGACAGACTGCCCCAGCATTTT
cdr3_aa: CASSTFDRLPQHF

d_call: .
clone_size: .
j_call: TRBJ2-2
v_call: TRBV7-9
cdr3_nt: TGTGCCAGCCTGCGGTGGGGGGAAAATGGCGGGGAGCTGTTTTTT
cdr3_aa: CASLRWGENGGELFF

d_call: TRBD1
clone_size: .
j_call: TRBJ1-6
v_call: TRBV5-6
cdr3_nt: TGTGCCAGCAGCTTGGCTCCAGGGGGCTCGGGGAATTCACCCCTCCACTTT
cdr3_aa: CASSLAPGGSGNSPLHF

d_call: .
clone_size: .
j_call: TRBJ2-3
v_call: TRBV7-2
cdr3_nt: TGTGCCAGCAGCTTAGCAGGACTAAGCACAGATACGCAGTATTTT
cdr3_aa: CASSLAGLSTDTQYF

d_call: .
clone_size: .
j_call: TRBJ2-7
v_call: TRBV28
cdr3_nt: TGTGCCAGCAGCTCACCCGGACAGGAGCAGTACTTC
cdr3_aa: CASSSPGQEQYF

d_call: TRBD2
clone_size: once
j_call: TRBJ2-3
v_call: TRBV6-5
cdr3_nt: TGTGCCAGCAGTTACACCAGCGGGAGGGGCGCAGATACGCAGTATTTT
cdr3_aa: CASSYTSGRGADTQYF

d_call: .
clone_size: few
j_call: TRBJ2-7
v_call: TRBV21-1
cdr3_nt: TGTGCCAGCAGCAAGGCGGGCGGTTACGAGCAGTACTTC
cdr3_aa: CASSKAGGYEQYF

d_call: .
clone_size: .
j_call: TRBJ2-1
v_call: TRBV7-8
cdr3_nt: TGTGCCAGCAGCTTAGGAGGTAGCTGGAGCTCCTACAATGAGCAGTTCTTC
cdr3_aa: CASSLGGSWSSYNEQFF

d_call: .
clone_size: .
j_call: TRBJ1-4
v_call: TRBV30
cdr3_nt: TGTGCCTGGAGCCGCGGGGACCTAAAACTGTTTTTT
cdr3_aa: CAWSRGDLKLFF

d_call: .
clone_size: .
j_call: TRBJ2-2
v_call: TRBV21-1
cdr3_nt: TGTGCCAGCAGCAAAGGATCCTGTCCCCTAAAAACGAACACCGGGGAGCTGTTTTTT
cdr3_aa: CASSKGSCPLKTNTGELFF

d_call: .
clone_size: .
j_call: TRBJ1-1
v_call: TRBV9
cdr3_nt: TGTGCCAGCAGCGTTGAACGTCAAACTCCCGAAGCTTTCTTT
cdr3_aa: CASSVERQTPEAFF

d_call: TRBD2
clone_size: .
j_call: TRBJ2-2
v_call: TRBV7-8
cdr3_nt: TGTGCCAGCAGCAAATACACCGGGACTAGCGGGGGGGGCTACACCGGGGAGCTGTTTTTT
cdr3_aa: CASSKYTGTSGGGYTGELFF

d_call: .
clone_size: .
j_call: TRBJ2-3
v_call: TRBV6-5
cdr3_nt: TGTGCCAGCAGTCTCCCGGGGGATACGCAGTATTTT
cdr3_aa: CASSLPGDTQYF

d_call: TRBD1
clone_size: .
j_call: TRBJ1-2
v_call: TRBV2
cdr3_nt: TGTGCCAGCACCGACAGGGATACTAACTATGGCTACACCTTC
cdr3_aa: CASTDRDTNYGYTF

d_call: TRBD1
clone_size: .
j_call: TRBJ1-5
v_call: TRBV2
cdr3_nt: TGTGCCAGCAGTCCACAGGGGGCTGTTCAGCCCCAGCATTTT
cdr3_aa: CASSPQGAVQPQHF

d_call: TRBD2
clone_size: .
j_call: TRBJ2-1
v_call: TRBV19
cdr3_nt: TGTGCCAGTAGTATGAGGCGGGGGGGATCTTTATATGAGCAGTTCTTC
cdr3_aa: CASSMRRGGSLYEQFF

d_call: .
clone_size: .
j_call: TRBJ1-3
v_call: TRBV9
cdr3_nt: TGTGCCAGCAGCGTAGCGACAGGCTCTGGAAACACCATATATTTT
cdr3_aa: CASSVATGSGNTIYF

d_call: TRBD1
clone_size: .
j_call: TRBJ1-1
v_call: TRBV27
cdr3_nt: TGTGCCAGCAGAACCCAGGGGGCAGCTTTCTTT
cdr3_aa: CASRTQGAAFF

d_call: TRBD1
clone_size: .
j_call: TRBJ1-5
v_call: TRBV4-3
cdr3_nt: TGCGCCAGCAGCCAAGACTACCAGGGGGTTAGGCCCCAGCATTTT
cdr3_aa: CASSQDYQGVRPQHF

d_call: TRBD1
clone_size: .
j_call: TRBJ1-5
v_call: TRBV6-1
cdr3_nt: TGTGCCAGCAGTGGGTTTCAGGGGGTGAACAATCAGCCCCAGCATTTT
cdr3_aa: CASSGFQGVNNQPQHF

d_call: .
clone_size: few
j_call: TRBJ1-6
v_call: TRBV9
cdr3_nt: TGTGCCAGCAGCGCTGATAATTCACCCCTCCACTTT
cdr3_aa: CASSADNSPLHF

d_call: .
clone_size: .
j_call: TRBJ1-2
v_call: TRBV6-5
cdr3_nt: TGTGCCAGCAGTTACCGGGAGGAGGCCTACTATGGCTACACCTTC
cdr3_aa: CASSYREEAYYGYTF

d_call: .
clone_size: .
j_call: TRBJ1-3
v_call: TRBV5-6
cdr3_nt: TGTGCCAGCAGCTTGGGTGTCAGGCCAAGCTCTGGAAACACCATATATTTT
cdr3_aa: CASSLGVRPSSGNTIYF

d_call: .
clone_size: .
j_call: TRBJ1-2
v_call: TRBV4-1
cdr3_nt: TGCGCCAGCAGCCAAGATTATCGGGGGGCCGGAGCTAACTATGGCTACACCTTC
cdr3_aa: CASSQDYRGAGANYGYTF